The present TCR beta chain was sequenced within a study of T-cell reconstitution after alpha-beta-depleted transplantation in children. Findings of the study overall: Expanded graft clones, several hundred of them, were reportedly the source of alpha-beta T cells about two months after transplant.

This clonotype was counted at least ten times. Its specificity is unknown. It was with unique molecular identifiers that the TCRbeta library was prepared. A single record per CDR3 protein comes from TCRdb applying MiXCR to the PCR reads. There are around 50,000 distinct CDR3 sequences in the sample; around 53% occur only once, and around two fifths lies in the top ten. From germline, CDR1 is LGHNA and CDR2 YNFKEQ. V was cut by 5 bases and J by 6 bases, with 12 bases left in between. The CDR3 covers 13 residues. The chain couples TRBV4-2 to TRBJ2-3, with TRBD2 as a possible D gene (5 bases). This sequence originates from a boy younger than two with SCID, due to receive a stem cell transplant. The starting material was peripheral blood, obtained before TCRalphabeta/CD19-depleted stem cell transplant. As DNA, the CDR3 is TGTGCCAGCAGCAAAGCCGGGGTGGATACGCAGTATTTT. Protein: CASSKAGVDTQYF.